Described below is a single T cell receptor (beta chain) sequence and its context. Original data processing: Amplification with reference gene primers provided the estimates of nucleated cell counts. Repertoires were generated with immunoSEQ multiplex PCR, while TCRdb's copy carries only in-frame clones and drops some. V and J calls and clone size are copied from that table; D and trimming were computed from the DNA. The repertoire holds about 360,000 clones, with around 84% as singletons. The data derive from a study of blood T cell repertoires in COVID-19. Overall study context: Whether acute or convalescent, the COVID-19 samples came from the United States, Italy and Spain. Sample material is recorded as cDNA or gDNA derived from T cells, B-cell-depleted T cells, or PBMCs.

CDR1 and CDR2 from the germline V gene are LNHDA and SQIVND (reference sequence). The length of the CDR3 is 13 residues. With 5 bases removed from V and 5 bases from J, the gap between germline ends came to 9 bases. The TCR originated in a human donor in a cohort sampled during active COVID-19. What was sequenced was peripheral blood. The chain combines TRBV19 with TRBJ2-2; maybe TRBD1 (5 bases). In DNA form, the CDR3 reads TGTGCCAGTAGTTCCGCAGGGACCGGGGAGCTGTTTTTT. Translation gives CASSSAGTGELFF.